A single sample is the source of the 9 T cell receptor beta chains below, sequenced in a study of T cells in Graves' hyperthyroidism and ophthalmopathy. Amplification of TCR beta CDR3 regions used RNA as the template. Carried out on the TCR CDR3, a first-round RT-PCR used the HTBI primer set. TCRdb reanalysed the multiplex PCR reads using MiXCR and keeps one entry per CDR3 protein. The sample records 500,000 or so distinct CDR3 sequences, about 15% being singletons. The specimen sequenced was blood. The receptors were sampled from a woman under 30 with Graves' ophthalmopathy.

The V call is TRBV12-3 or TRBV12-4, the J call TRBJ1-2; D unresolved. The V end lost 6 bases, the J end lost 2 bases, and 10 bases lay between the germline ends. CDR3 length: 13 residues. The CDR3 here is CASRTTENYGYTF. The CDR3 DNA sequence: TGTGCCAGCAGAACAACAGAAAACTATGGCTACACCTTC.

This clonotype was seen repeatedly, ten times or more. The rearrangement uses TRBV6-1 and TRBJ2-1; 9 nucleotides agree with TRBD1. Germline-derived CDR1 and CDR2 are MNHNS and SASEGT. J lost 4 bases, V lost 6 bases, and 4 bases had no gene match. The CDR3 length is 14 residues. The CDR3 DNA reads as TGTGCCAGCAGGCTCGGACAGGGGTACAATGAGCAGTTCTTC. It translates to CASRLGQGYNEQFF.

This clonotype appeared many times. The chain links TRBV28 to TRBJ1-2; D gene uncertain. This CDR3 spans 13 amino acids. Germline V gives CDR1 MDHEN, CDR2 SYDVKM. V was clipped by 10 bases and J by 2 bases, with 14 bases between them. CDR3 in amino acids: CATTVPGNYGYTF. CDR3 bases: TGTGCCACCACTGTACCGGGGAACTATGGCTACACCTTC.

The chain couples TRBV6-1 to TRBJ2-1, with D perhaps TRBD2 (6 bases). This CDR3 region has 20 residues. The V end was cut by 5 bases, the J end by 0 bases, with 26 bases between. CDR1 MNHNS and CDR2 SASEGT come from the germline V gene. CDR3 in amino acids: CASSKTGTRFYQSSYNEQFF. The DNA for the CDR3 is TGTGCCAGCAGTAAAACCGGGACTCGATTCTACCAAAGCTCCTACAATGAGCAGTTCTTC.

This clonotype appeared a few times. This chain links TRBV30 with TRBJ1-4, with a tentative D call TRBD1 (6 bases). CDR1 is GTSNPN, CDR2 SVGIG, per germline (reference sequence). The CDR3 has 15 amino acids. V was clipped by 0 bases and J by 4 bases, with 12 bases between them. CDR3 residues: CAWSVGTGHNEKLFF. CDR3 in DNA: TGTGCCTGGAGTGTAGGTACAGGGCATAATGAAAAACTGTTTTTT.

This clonotype was observed at least ten times. The J gene is TRBJ1-2, the V gene TRBV18; no clear D. CDR1 and CDR2 from the germline V gene are KGHSH and LQKENI. The CDR3 spans 13 residues. Trimming removed 6 bases at V and 5 bases at J, with 13 bases between. CDR3 coding DNA: TGTGCCAGCTCGACCCCACGGGATTATGGCTACACCTTC. This sequence encodes CASSTPRDYGYTF. The whole variable domain, filled in from reference TRBV18 and TRBJ1-2, reads NAGVMQNPRHLVRRRGQEARLRCSPMKGHSHVYWYRQLPEEGLKFMVYLQKENIIDESGMPKERFSAEFPKEGPSILRIQQVVRGDSAAYFCASSTPRDYGYTFGSGTRLTVV.

CDR3 in DNA: TGCAGCGTTGGAGGGTGGGACAATCAGCCCCAGCATTTT. It specifies CSVGGWDNQPQHF. The rearrangement links TRBV29-1 to TRBJ1-5, with D unresolved. Looked up from germline, CDR1 is SQVTM and CDR2 is ANQGSEA. The V end was cut by 4 bases, the J end by 3 bases, with 10 bases between. This CDR3 has 13 residues. The full variable domain, its missing parts supplied by reference TRBV29-1 and TRBJ1-5, is SAVISQKPSRDICQRGTSLTIQCQVDSQVTMMFWYRQQPGQSLTLIATANQGSEATYESGFVIDKFPISRPNLTFSTLTVSNMSPEDSSIYLCSVGGWDNQPQHFGDGTRLSIL.

This clonotype was picked up many times. This sequence joins TRBV27 and TRBJ2-1; D gene ambiguous. Trimming cost V 4 bases and J 7 bases, with 11 bases left between them. This CDR3 spans 13 amino acids. CDR1 is MNHEY, CDR2 SMNVEV, per germline (reference sequence). Written as DNA, the CDR3 is TGTGCCAGCAGTTACCCCGACTCTAATGAGCAGTTCTTC. It is translated as CASSYPDSNEQFF.

V gene TRBV6-5 combines with J gene TRBJ1-3; D gene ambiguous. Trimming removed 4 bases at V and 1 base at J, with 11 bases between. The CDR3 runs 15 residues. The germline gives CDR1 MNHEY, CDR2 SVGAGI. Here the CDR3 reads CASSFDTSSGNTIYF. In DNA, the CDR3 is TGTGCCAGCAGTTTTGACACTTCATCTGGAAACACCATATATTTT.